One sample yielded the 16 T cell receptor beta chains listed below, sequenced in a study of T cells in Graves' hyperthyroidism and ophthalmopathy. Regions amplified from RNA transcripts were the TCR beta CDR3 regions. HTBI primers were employed in a first-round RT-PCR of the TCR CDR3. TCRdb recomputed calls from the multiplex PCR reads with MiXCR, one row per CDR3 protein. The sample contains around 430,000 distinct CDR3 sequences, about 15% of which appear only once. The material sequenced was blood. The receptor source for this set is a woman in her twenties or thirties with Graves' hyperthyroidism.

This clonotype was seen a few times. The chain's CDR3 is CASSYGLAVHTYEQYF. The CDR3 DNA follows: TGTGCCAGCAGTTACGGACTAGCGGTACATACCTACGAGCAGTACTTC. The gene calls are TRBV6-5 and TRBJ2-7, with TRBD2 matching 10 bases. Per germline, CDR1 MNHEY and CDR2 SVGAGI. The CDR3 consists of 16 residues. V shed 2 bases, J shed 2 bases, and the junction held 6 bases outside the gene matches.

The rearrangement joins TRBV5-1 to TRBJ1-6; D unclear. Per germline, CDR1 SGHRS and CDR2 YFSETQ. This CDR3 region has 16 residues. The V and J ends lost 0 bases and 9 bases respectively, with 16 bases between them. CDR3 bases: TGCGCCAGCAGCTTGGCCTGGGGAGGGAGCAGTTCACCCCTCCACTTT. The encoded protein is CASSLAWGGSSSPLHF.

V and J are TRBV29-1 and TRBJ2-7, with D possibly being TRBD1 (6 bases). V lost 6 bases and J lost 7, with 19 bases in between. This CDR3 contains 13 residues. Germline CDR1 and CDR2: SQVTM and ANQGSEA. Here the CDR3 reads CSVTTRQVREQYF. CDR3 nucleotides: TGCAGCGTCACAACCCGACAGGTCCGGGAGCAGTACTTC.

CDR3 sequence: CASILGSGELFF. CDR3 sequence (DNA): TGTGCCAGCATTCTCGGGTCCGGGGAGCTGTTTTTT. V usage is TRBV7-9 and J usage is TRBJ2-2; no firm D call. Germline values: CDR1 SEHNR, CDR2 FQNEAQ (reference sequence). The ends were cut back, 7 bases at V and 6 bases at J, with 9 bases in the middle. The CDR3 contains 12 residues.

Worth noting for this clonotype: Just one base apart from a much larger clone, this may be a read error. The J gene is TRBJ1-1, the V gene TRBV5-1; no reliable D call. This CDR3 has 16 amino acids. Per germline, CDR1 SGHRS and CDR2 YFSETQ. CDR3 DNA sequence: TGCGCCAGTCAAACCTCGGTAGGTTCCATGAACACTGTAGCTTTCTTT. Its translation: CASQTSVGSMNTVAFF.

V gene TRBV20-1 combines with J gene TRBJ1-4; D might be TRBD1 (6 bases). Trimming left V 3 bases short and J 7 bases short, with 18 bases between. CDR1 DFQATT and CDR2 SNEGSKA come from the germline V gene (reference sequence). The CDR3 loop spans 15 amino acids. The CDR3 nucleotides read TGCAGTGCTAGGCCGCCCTGGGCAGGGGTTGAAAAACTGTTTTTT. As protein: CSARPPWAGVEKLFF.

A few counts support this clonotype. The chain uses TRBV3-1 and TRBJ2-7; TRBD1 matches 8 bases. The germline gives CDR1 LGHDT, CDR2 YNNKEL (reference sequence). V lost 0 bases to trimming and J lost 0 bases; unmatched junction nucleotides: 7. The CDR3 is made up of 17 amino acids. CDR3 DNA: TGTGCCAGCAGCCAAGACGCTTGGACAGGGCCCTCCTACGAGCAGTACTTC. Protein product: CASSQDAWTGPSYEQYF.

This clonotype was picked up a small number of times. The chain couples TRBV2 to TRBJ2-5; D not resolved. V was clipped by 3 bases and J by 1 base, with 6 bases between them. The CDR3 loop spans 13 amino acids. Germline CDR1 reads SNHLY; CDR2 reads FYNNEI. The CDR3 sequence is CASSEGIQETQYF. The CDR3 coding sequence is TGTGCCAGCAGTGAGGGTATCCAAGAGACCCAGTACTTC.

At least ten counts were recorded for this clonotype. The V and J genes are TRBV11-2 and TRBJ2-1; D perhaps matches TRBD2 (5 bases). V lost 2 bases and J lost 7, with 15 bases in between. The CDR3 has 15 residues. From germline, CDR1 is SGHAT and CDR2 FQNNGV. For the CDR3, the DNA is TGTGCCAGCAGCTTATATGCGGGTGGAGGAAATGAGCAGTTCTTC. Its translation is CASSLYAGGGNEQFF.

This clonotype has ten or more counts. The chain is built from TRBV2 and TRBJ1-1; D ambiguous. This CDR3 is built from 11 residues. In germline, CDR1 is SNHLY, CDR2 FYNNEI. Trimming cost V 7 bases and J 4 bases, with 7 bases left between them. In DNA, the CDR3 is TGTGCCAGCATGCAGCTCACTGAAGCTTTCTTT. This sequence encodes CASMQLTEAFF.

This chain connects TRBV19 to TRBJ1-5; 10 bases agree with TRBD1. With V trimmed by 5 bases and J by 0 bases, 7 bases remained unmatched. The CDR3 spans 17 residues. Germline assignment: CDR1 LNHDA and CDR2 SQIVND (reference sequence). CDR3 sequence: CASSRGQGSRSNQPQHF. CDR3 nucleotide sequence: TGTGCCAGTAGTCGGGGACAGGGGAGTCGTAGCAATCAGCCCCAGCATTTT.

This clonotype came up many times. The genes are TRBV7-8 and TRBJ1-2; D is ambiguous. Germline CDR1 reads SGHVS; CDR2 reads FQNEAQ. Trimming took off 5 bases at V and 7 bases at J, with 20 bases between the two ends. CDR3 size: 15 residues. CDR3 amino acids: CASSRPSTPESGYTF. In DNA form, the CDR3 reads TGTGCCAGCAGCCGTCCCTCGACTCCCGAATCTGGCTACACCTTC.

This clonotype was detected many times. This chain uses TRBV5-1 with TRBJ2-3; TRBD1 matches at 10 bases. This CDR3 region has 16 residues. Trimming removed 2 bases from V and 1 base from J; junction bases left unmatched: 4. The V gene's germline CDR1 is SGHRS and CDR2 YFSETQ. DNA of the CDR3: TGCGCCAGCAGCTTATCGACAGGGGGCGGCACAGATACGCAGTATTTT. This gives the protein CASSLSTGGGTDTQYF. Based on the CDR3 plus reference TRBV5-1 and TRBJ2-3, the full variable domain is KAGVTQTPRYLIKTRGQQVTLSCSPISGHRSVSWYQQTPGQGLQFLFEYFSETQRNKGNFPGRFSGRQFSNSRSEMNVSTLELGDSALYLCASSLSTGGGTDTQYFGPGTRLTVL.

This clonotype was recorded a few times. This chain links TRBV28 with TRBJ1-1; possible D gene TRBD1, 6 bases. Germline V gene sequence: CDR1 MDHEN, CDR2 SYDVKM. Trimming cost V 8 bases and J 8 bases, with 15 bases left between them. This CDR3 has 12 amino acids. DNA of the CDR3: TGTGCCAGCTGGGGCACAGGGTTCGAAGCTTTCTTT. It is translated as CASWGTGFEAFF.

This clonotype turned up a few times. The chain couples TRBV3-1 to TRBJ2-7, with 9 bases lining up with TRBD2. V gave up 1 base and J gave up 6 bases; unmatched junction bases: 7. The CDR3 is 15 residues long. CDR1 and CDR2 (germline): LGHDT, YNNKEL (reference sequence). This CDR3 is CASSQAGGRASEQYF. In nucleotides, the CDR3 is TGTGCCAGCAGCCAAGCTGGCGGGAGGGCTAGCGAGCAGTACTTC.

The table lists this clonotype with a few counts. The chain employs TRBV27 and TRBJ1-6; D unclear. V lost 7 bases and J 9 bases, leaving 13 bases between the germline ends. Germline values: CDR1 MNHEY, CDR2 SMNVEV (reference sequence). The length of the CDR3 is 13 residues. CDR3 sequence: CASMGGGGSPLHF. DNA of the CDR3: TGTGCCAGCATGGGTGGCGGCGGTTCACCCCTCCACTTT.